These T cell receptor beta chains were read from a single sample in a study of neurological immune-mediated disorders. MiXCR, applied by TCRdb to the 5' RACE reads, yields one record per CDR3 protein. The repertoire has roughly 20,000 distinct CDR3 sequences, 7% to 8.5% of them found once; the top ten carry 17%. What was sequenced was CD8+ T cells from blood. These receptors were obtained from a woman aged 30 to 39 with HTLV-1-associated myelopathy (HAM/TSP). Each CDR3 is given with its conserved first and last residue. The order of the fields is V gene, D gene, J gene, clone size, CDR3 DNA, CDR3 protein. D genes are given only for firm matches. Only part of the rows carry a size: once, few, many, or a class if the clone is expanded.

v_gene: TRBV3-1; d_gene: NA; j_gene: TRBJ1-2; abundance: many; CDR3nt: TGTGCCAGCAGCTACAGCAGGGCCAACCACCTCTATGGCTACACCTTC; CDR3aa: CASSYSRANHLYGYTF
v_gene: TRBV6-4; d_gene: TRBD2; j_gene: TRBJ2-3; abundance: many; CDR3nt: TGTGCCAGCAGTGACACCGGGACTAGCGGCACAGATACGCAGTATTTT; CDR3aa: CASSDTGTSGTDTQYF
v_gene: TRBV30; d_gene: NA; j_gene: TRBJ2-7; abundance: many; CDR3nt: TGTGCCTGGGGCCCCGTGGGTAGCGGCTCCTACGAGCAGTACTTC; CDR3aa: CAWGPVGSGSYEQYF
v_gene: TRBV7-9; d_gene: NA; j_gene: TRBJ1-5; abundance: many; CDR3nt: TGTGCCAGCAGCTTAGACAGGAATCAGCCCCAGCATTTT; CDR3aa: CASSLDRNQPQHF
v_gene: TRBV6-4; d_gene: NA; j_gene: TRBJ2-2; abundance: few; CDR3nt: TGTGCCAGCAGTGAGGGGGTGACCGGGGAGCTGTTTTTT; CDR3aa: CASSEGVTGELFF
v_gene: TRBV7-9; d_gene: NA; j_gene: TRBJ1-1; abundance: many; CDR3nt: TGTGCCAGCACCCACACCCGCGGCAACACTGAAGCTTTCTTT; CDR3aa: CASTHTRGNTEAFF
v_gene: TRBV5-1; d_gene: TRBD1; j_gene: TRBJ2-7; abundance: many; CDR3nt: TGCGCCAGCAGCCCCCCGGGACAGGGTTACGAGCAGTACTTC; CDR3aa: CASSPPGQGYEQYF
v_gene: TRBV7-8; d_gene: TRBD1; j_gene: TRBJ2-7; abundance: many; CDR3nt: TGTGCCAGCAGCTTAAAATCAGGGGGATCGGGCTACGAGCAGTACTTC; CDR3aa: CASSLKSGGSGYEQYF
v_gene: TRBV10-3; d_gene: TRBD2; j_gene: TRBJ2-5; abundance: many; CDR3nt: TGTGCCATCAGTGAGATCCCTAGCGGGGCCATGGAGACCCAGTACTTC; CDR3aa: CAISEIPSGAMETQYF
v_gene: TRBV5-1; d_gene: TRBD2; j_gene: TRBJ2-2; abundance: many; CDR3nt: TGCGCCAGCAGCTGGACTAGCGGGGGGTCGAACACCGGGGAGCTGTTTTTT; CDR3aa: CASSWTSGGSNTGELFF
v_gene: TRBV7-2; d_gene: NA; j_gene: TRBJ2-2; abundance: many; CDR3nt: TGTGCCAGCAGCCGGACGCCGGGGAACACCGGGGAGCTGTTTTTT; CDR3aa: CASSRTPGNTGELFF
v_gene: TRBV20-1; d_gene: TRBD2; j_gene: TRBJ2-3; abundance: NA; CDR3nt: TGCAGTGCTAGGGGGGGGTTTAGTAGCAGAGATCTGACAGATACGCAGTATTTT; CDR3aa: CSARGGFSSRDLTDTQYF
v_gene: TRBV7-9; d_gene: TRBD1; j_gene: TRBJ1-1; abundance: many; CDR3nt: TGTGCCAGCAGCCCCGGGACAGGCAAAGCTTTCTTT; CDR3aa: CASSPGTGKAFF
v_gene: TRBV6-5; d_gene: NA; j_gene: TRBJ1-1; abundance: many; CDR3nt: TGTGCCAGCACCTTACGGTTGAACACTGAAGCTTTCTTT; CDR3aa: CASTLRLNTEAFF
v_gene: TRBV11-3; d_gene: TRBD1; j_gene: TRBJ2-1; abundance: many; CDR3nt: TGTGCCAGCAGCGTGAGGGGACAGGGGGCAAATGAGCAGTTCTTC; CDR3aa: CASSVRGQGANEQFF
v_gene: TRBV30; d_gene: NA; j_gene: TRBJ2-7; abundance: few; CDR3nt: TGTGCCTGGGCCTCAGGTAGCGGAACCTACGAGCAGTACTTC; CDR3aa: CAWASGSGTYEQYF
v_gene: TRBV2; d_gene: TRBD2; j_gene: TRBJ2-2; abundance: many; CDR3nt: TGTGCCAGCAACTCCCCCTTAGGAGCGGGGGGGCTATACACCGGGGAGCTGTTTTTT; CDR3aa: CASNSPLGAGGLYTGELFF
v_gene: TRBV20-1; d_gene: TRBD2; j_gene: TRBJ2-1; abundance: NA; CDR3nt: TGCAGTGCTGTGACTAGCGGGGGATACAATGAGCAGTTCTTC; CDR3aa: CSAVTSGGYNEQFF
v_gene: TRBV29-1; d_gene: NA; j_gene: TRBJ1-2; abundance: many; CDR3nt: TGCAGCGTTGAAATTCCCCAAGCTCTGGGGGCTCGTGGCTACACCTTC; CDR3aa: CSVEIPQALGARGYTF
v_gene: TRBV2; d_gene: TRBD1; j_gene: TRBJ2-3; abundance: NA; CDR3nt: TGTGCCAGCACCGCACAGGGGGCAGATACGCAGTATTTT; CDR3aa: CASTAQGADTQYF
v_gene: TRBV7-8; d_gene: NA; j_gene: TRBJ2-7; abundance: many; CDR3nt: TGTGCCAGCAGCCGGGGCCTGGCTGGTTACGAGCAGTACTTC; CDR3aa: CASSRGLAGYEQYF
v_gene: TRBV5-1; d_gene: TRBD1; j_gene: TRBJ2-6; abundance: many; CDR3nt: TGCGCCAGCAGCTTGGGGACAGGCTTCTCTGGGGCCAACGTCCTGACTTTC; CDR3aa: CASSLGTGFSGANVLTF
v_gene: TRBV11-1; d_gene: NA; j_gene: TRBJ1-1; abundance: few; CDR3nt: TGTGCCAGCAGCTTAGCAGAGGGGAGGACTGAAGCTTTCTTT; CDR3aa: CASSLAEGRTEAFF
v_gene: TRBV15; d_gene: NA; j_gene: TRBJ1-3; abundance: many; CDR3nt: TGTGCCACCAGCAGAGAACGACATGGGACCGGAAACACCATATATTTT; CDR3aa: CATSRERHGTGNTIYF
v_gene: TRBV11-2; d_gene: NA; j_gene: TRBJ1-5; abundance: many; CDR3nt: TGTGCCAGCAGCTTTACGTGGTGCAAACGACGTCAGCCCCAGCATTTT; CDR3aa: CASSFTWCKRRQPQHF
v_gene: TRBV11-2; d_gene: NA; j_gene: TRBJ1-5; abundance: many; CDR3nt: TGTGCCAGCAGCTTAGCTTTCCTTCAGCCCCAGCATTTT; CDR3aa: CASSLAFLQPQHF
v_gene: TRBV2; d_gene: TRBD2; j_gene: TRBJ2-7; abundance: many; CDR3nt: TGTGCCAGCAGGCTAGCGGGGGCCGGCTCCTACGAGCAGTACTTC; CDR3aa: CASRLAGAGSYEQYF
v_gene: TRBV27; d_gene: NA; j_gene: TRBJ1-4; abundance: many; CDR3nt: TGTGCCAGCAGTTTCCATGCAGGGGATTCTAATGAAAAACTGTTTTTT; CDR3aa: CASSFHAGDSNEKLFF
v_gene: TRBV7-8; d_gene: TRBD1; j_gene: TRBJ1-1; abundance: many; CDR3nt: TGTGCCAGCAGCTCGGACAGGGGTTTTATTGGAGAAGCTTTCTTT; CDR3aa: CASSSDRGFIGEAFF
v_gene: TRBV11-2; d_gene: NA; j_gene: TRBJ1-3; abundance: many; CDR3nt: TGTGCCAGCACCCGCCCGGGAGGGGTGGGAAACACCATATATTTT; CDR3aa: CASTRPGGVGNTIYF
v_gene: TRBV25-1; d_gene: NA; j_gene: TRBJ1-2; abundance: many; CDR3nt: TGTGCCAGCAGTGAAAAATGGGGTGATGGCTACACCTTC; CDR3aa: CASSEKWGDGYTF
v_gene: TRBV11-2; d_gene: NA; j_gene: TRBJ1-5; abundance: many; CDR3nt: TGTGCCAGCAGCTTAGACCGGGCCCCCAATCAGCCCCAGCATTTT; CDR3aa: CASSLDRAPNQPQHF
v_gene: TRBV5-1; d_gene: TRBD2; j_gene: TRBJ2-3; abundance: many; CDR3nt: TGCGCCAGCAGCTTGGCCGGCAGTACTAGCGCCGCAGAGGATACGCAGTATTTT; CDR3aa: CASSLAGSTSAAEDTQYF
v_gene: TRBV6-2/TRBV6-3; d_gene: NA; j_gene: TRBJ2-7; abundance: many; CDR3nt: TGTGCCAGCAGTTACTCCGGGGGGCGACGCGAGCAGTACTTC; CDR3aa: CASSYSGGRREQYF
v_gene: TRBV5-1; d_gene: NA; j_gene: TRBJ2-1; abundance: many; CDR3nt: TGCGCCAGCCGGGACGATAGCTCCTACAATGAGCAGTTCTTC; CDR3aa: CASRDDSSYNEQFF
v_gene: TRBV7-9; d_gene: NA; j_gene: TRBJ1-6; abundance: many; CDR3nt: TGTGCCAGCAGCGCCCCAAGACAGGAGGCCAGCTCCTATAATTCACCCCTCCACTTT; CDR3aa: CASSAPRQEASSYNSPLHF
v_gene: TRBV25-1; d_gene: NA; j_gene: TRBJ2-1; abundance: many; CDR3nt: TGTGCCAGCAGTGTATCCGGGACATCCCAGCAGTTCTTC; CDR3aa: CASSVSGTSQQFF
v_gene: TRBV10-3; d_gene: NA; j_gene: TRBJ1-1; abundance: NA; CDR3nt: TGTGCCACCGGGACGGAATACACTGAAGCTTTCTTT; CDR3aa: CATGTEYTEAFF
v_gene: TRBV4-2; d_gene: TRBD2; j_gene: TRBJ2-2; abundance: NA; CDR3nt: TGTGCCAACAGCCAGGCTCTGACTAGCGTCGACACCGGGGAGCTGTTTTTT; CDR3aa: CANSQALTSVDTGELFF
v_gene: TRBV4-2; d_gene: NA; j_gene: TRBJ1-1; abundance: NA; CDR3nt: TGTGCCAGCAGCCAAGGGGGATCCATGAACACTGAAGCTTTCTTT; CDR3aa: CASSQGGSMNTEAFF
v_gene: TRBV7-2; d_gene: NA; j_gene: TRBJ2-7; abundance: many; CDR3nt: TGTGCCAGCAGCTTAGGTTTTAATCTCCGGGGCTCCTACGAGCAGTACTTC; CDR3aa: CASSLGFNLRGSYEQYF
v_gene: TRBV7-9; d_gene: NA; j_gene: TRBJ2-1; abundance: many; CDR3nt: TGTGCCAGCAGCCCAGAGGATGGACAGTTTCGCGGTGAGCAGTTCTTC; CDR3aa: CASSPEDGQFRGEQFF
v_gene: TRBV19; d_gene: TRBD1; j_gene: TRBJ2-7; abundance: many; CDR3nt: TGTGCCAGTTCTTGGGGCAGCGACAGGGCCTACGAGCAGTACTTC; CDR3aa: CASSWGSDRAYEQYF